The source of this T cell receptor (beta chain) is a study of early T cells in non-severe SARS-CoV-2 infection. Study summary: Sequencing input comprised bulk RNA from unsorted whole blood; chain pairing was not available.

This clonotype was detected a few times. Attached unique molecular identifiers marked individual cDNA molecules. Via MiXCR, TCRdb re-called the 5' RACE reads, giving one row per CDR3 protein. The sample holds more than 50,000 distinct CDR3 sequences, roughly 12% seen once. The starting material was whole blood, obtained at baseline. The TCR sequence derives from an adult who was a healthcare worker with PCR-confirmed SARS-CoV-2 infection or an uninfected control (not recorded which).

The CDR3 bases are TGTGCCAGCAGCTCCGTGGAACAGGGGTTGGATGAAAAACTGTTTTTT. It is translated as CASSSVEQGLDEKLFF. This chain uses TRBV28 with TRBJ1-4, with 7 bases matching TRBD1. The CDR3 totals 16 residues. V dropped 6 bases and J dropped 6; count of bases not matched to a gene: 13. Looked up from germline, CDR1 is MDHEN and CDR2 is SYDVKM. Looking up the rest from reference TRBV28 and TRBJ1-4 gives the full variable domain: DVKVTQSSRYLVKRTGEKVFLECVQDMDHENMFWYRQDPGLGLRLIYFSYDVKMKEKGDIPEGYSVSREKKERFSLILESASTNQTSMYLCASSSVEQGLDEKLFFGSGTQLSVL.